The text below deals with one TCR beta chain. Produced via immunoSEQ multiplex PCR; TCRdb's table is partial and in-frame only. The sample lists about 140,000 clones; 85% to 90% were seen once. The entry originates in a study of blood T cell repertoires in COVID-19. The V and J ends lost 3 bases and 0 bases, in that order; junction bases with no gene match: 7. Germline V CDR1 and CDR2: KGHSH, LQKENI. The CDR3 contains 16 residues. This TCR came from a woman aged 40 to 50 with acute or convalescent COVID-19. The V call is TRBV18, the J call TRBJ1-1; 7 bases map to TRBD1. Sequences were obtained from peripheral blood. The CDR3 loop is CASSPMKGQLNTEAFF. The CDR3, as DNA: TGTGCCAGCTCACCGATGAAGGGACAGCTGAACACTGAAGCTTTCTTT.